What follows are 25 T cell receptor beta chains derived from one specimen sequenced in a study of CD8 T cells in ankylosing spondylitis (TCRdb year 2017). Preparation of the library involved 5' RACE. Instrument on record: Illumina HiSeq 2500. TCRdb reworked the public reads: Q25 trimming with fastp, MiXCR clone assembly, productive beta chains retained. Every CDR3 protein is listed once, alongside the most common genes and DNA of its rows. Here the sample has 200,000 to 300,000 distinct CDR3 sequences; about 11% occur a single time. The top ten constitute 2.6% of the sample. The sample comprised blood, either unsorted or a sorted T cell fraction (not recorded which). The receptors originated from a male donor with ankylosing spondylitis or in good health (not recorded which).

This clonotype was observed at least ten times. This rearrangement joins TRBV5-1 to TRBJ2-4; D is undetermined. Germline V gene sequence: CDR1 SGHRS, CDR2 YFSETQ. Trimming shortened V by 4 bases and J by 0 bases, and 20 bases separated the two germline ends. The CDR3 is made up of 18 amino acids. The CDR3 nucleotides read TGCGCCAGCAGCCATCGGAGTGCCTCCCCTTTAGCCAAAAACATTCAGTACTTC. Its translation is CASSHRSASPLAKNIQYF.

This clonotype has a count of ten or more. The chain combines TRBV11-2 with TRBJ2-2; no definite D call. Germline V gives CDR1 SGHAT, CDR2 FQNNGV. V gave up 2 bases and J gave up 7 bases, with 20 bases separating them. This CDR3 is built from 17 residues. The CDR3 DNA is TGTGCCAGCAGCTTAACCCCTGACGGACCCTTCGTCGGGGAGCTGTTTTTT. Its translation is CASSLTPDGPFVGELFF.

This clonotype came up many times. V usage is TRBV6-5 and J usage is TRBJ2-3; no firm D call. Trimming shortened V by 3 bases and J by 3 bases, and 7 bases separated the two germline ends. The CDR3 runs to 13 residues. Germline assignment: CDR1 MNHEY and CDR2 SVGAGI. DNA of the CDR3: TGTGCCAGCAGTTATGCGTGGACAGATACGCAGTATTTT. Translating gives CASSYAWTDTQYF.

At least ten counts were recorded for this clonotype. V usage is TRBV11-2 and J usage is TRBJ2-7; D perhaps matches TRBD1 (6 bases). From germline, CDR1 is SGHAT and CDR2 FQNNGV. Between the trimmed V and J ends, which lost 4 bases and 7 bases, there was a span of 17 bases. The CDR3 runs to 14 residues. CDR3 DNA: TGTGCCAGCAGCTCCGGGACATCTCCTAATGAGCAGTACTTC. It yields the protein CASSSGTSPNEQYF.

This clonotype was recorded at least ten times. The V and J genes are TRBV24-1 and TRBJ2-3, with TRBD2 identical over 14 bases. V lost 5 bases and J lost 9; bases outside the gene matches: 3. The CDR3 contains 14 residues. Germline assignment: CDR1 KGHDR and CDR2 SFDVKD. In DNA form, the CDR3 reads TGTGCCACCAGTGGCGGGACTAGCGGGGGCACGCAGTATTTT. As protein: CATSGGTSGGTQYF.

The chain links TRBV20-1 to TRBJ2-5; 10 nucleotides align to TRBD2. Germline V lookup: CDR1 DFQATT, CDR2 SNEGSKA (reference sequence). The ends lost 8 bases at V and 5 bases at J; junction bases unmatched: 5. The CDR3 covers 12 residues. As DNA, the CDR3 is TGCAGTTCCGGACTAGCGGAGGAGACCCAGTACTTC. Amino acid sequence: CSSGLAEETQYF.

The table lists this clonotype with many counts. This sequence joins TRBV7-6 and TRBJ2-7, with D tentatively TRBD1 (6 bases). The germline CDR1 and CDR2 sequences are SGHVS and FNYEAQ. The CDR3 totals 15 residues. Trimming removed 1 base from V and 0 bases from J, with 10 bases in between. CDR3 nucleotides: TGTGCCAGCAGCTTAGAAGGGACACCCTCCTACGAGCAGTACTTC. It encodes CASSLEGTPSYEQYF.

This clonotype has a count of ten or more. The chain links TRBV18 to TRBJ1-2; D perhaps matches TRBD1 (5 bases). The CDR3 runs to 15 residues. Trimming removed 2 bases from V and 4 bases from J, with 14 bases in between. The V gene's germline CDR1 is KGHSH and CDR2 LQKENI. CDR3 region: CASSPGRGPVYGYTF. The CDR3 nucleotides read TGTGCCAGCTCACCAGGGAGGGGCCCGGTCTATGGCTACACCTTC.

There are many counts of this clonotype. The rearrangement uses TRBV5-1 and TRBJ2-1, with 10 bases matching TRBD1. Germline V gene lookup returns CDR1 SGHRS and CDR2 YFSETQ. This CDR3 is 15 amino acids long. V trimming: 3 bases; J trimming: 0 bases; junction bases outside the gene matches: 0. CDR3 bases: TGCGCCAGCAGCTGGACAGGGGGCTCCTACAATGAGCAGTTCTTC. Protein: CASSWTGGSYNEQFF.

This clonotype has ten or more counts. J is TRBJ2-7 and V is TRBV14; the match to TRBD1 covers 7 bases. The junction had 12 bases not matched to a gene; V was cut back by 4 bases and J by 9 bases. CDR1 is SGHDN and CDR2 is FVKESK in the germline V gene. The CDR3 has 14 amino acids. The CDR3 DNA is TGTGCCAGCAGCCCAGGGGGAAGGGGATCCGGGCAGTACTTC. The encoded protein is CASSPGGRGSGQYF.

This clonotype was found many times. The chain recombines TRBV29-1 with TRBJ1-2; possibly TRBD1 for D (5 bases). The CDR3 spans 13 residues. V was pared by 4 bases and J by 3 bases, with 12 bases between. Germline CDR1 reads SQVTM; CDR2 reads ANQGSEA. The CDR3 coding sequence is TGCAGCGTTGGTGGCCGAGGGGACTATGGCTACACCTTC. Translation gives CSVGGRGDYGYTF.

This clonotype was counted ten times or more. The chain couples TRBV10-3 to TRBJ2-7, with 7 nucleotides matching TRBD2. V lost 8 bases to trimming and J lost 5 bases; unmatched junction nucleotides: 9. CDR1 and CDR2 (germline): ENHRY, SYGVKD. This CDR3 is 13 amino acids long. The CDR3 coding sequence is TGTGCCATCTGGGAGGGACTCACCGACGAGCAGTACTTC. Protein product: CAIWEGLTDEQYF.

This clonotype was counted ten times or more. The CDR3: CASSLGRGAVNEQFF. CDR3 nucleotide sequence: TGCGCCAGCAGCTTGGGCCGGGGGGCGGTCAATGAGCAGTTCTTC. This chain connects TRBV5-1 to TRBJ2-1; D might be TRBD2 (7 bases). Between the trimmed V and J ends, which lost 0 bases and 6 bases, there was a span of 13 bases. Looked up from germline, CDR1 is SGHRS and CDR2 is YFSETQ. CDR3 length equals 15 residues.

A few counts support this clonotype. Its ends do not fully match the called genes, so a read error is possible. The chain has TRBV20-1 and TRBJ2-3; TRBD2 matches 9 bases. This CDR3 region has 15 residues. Germline CDR1 DFQATT, CDR2 SNEGSKA (reference sequence). CDR3 sequence (DNA): TGCTGTGCTAGAGGAACTAGCGGGTTCCCAGATACGCAGTATTTT. Encoded protein: CCARGTSGFPDTQYF.

There are many counts of this clonotype. The V call is TRBV4-1, the J call TRBJ1-1; TRBD1 might be the D (6 bases). This CDR3 comprises 14 residues. CDR1 is MGHRA, CDR2 YSYEKL, per germline. The ends were cut back, 2 bases at V and 1 base at J, with 8 bases in the middle. CDR3 DNA sequence: TGCGCCAGCAGCCAACTGGGGGCGAACACTGAAGCTTTCTTT. This gives the protein CASSQLGANTEAFF.

This clonotype was seen at least ten times. This chain joins TRBV20-1 and TRBJ2-2; the D call may be TRBD1 or TRBD2 (5 bases each). The V end was cut by 2 bases, the J end by 3 bases, with 10 bases between. The CDR3 covers 14 residues. Germline assignment: CDR1 DFQATT and CDR2 SNEGSKA (reference sequence). The CDR3 region is CSARRDPYTGELFF. In DNA form, the CDR3 reads TGCAGTGCTAGAAGGGACCCCTACACCGGGGAGCTGTTTTTT.

This clonotype was found many times. The chain recombines TRBV5-6 with TRBJ1-1; D is undetermined. Germline-derived CDR1 and CDR2 are SGHDT and YYEEEE. The CDR3 runs to 16 residues. V was shortened by 1 base and J by 2 bases, with 15 bases between the two germline ends. The CDR3 sequence: CASSLRAATPNTEAFF. In DNA form, the CDR3 reads TGTGCCAGCAGCTTGAGGGCAGCGACCCCAAACACTGAAGCTTTCTTT.

A few counts support this clonotype. J is TRBJ1-1 and V is TRBV12-5; D is unresolved. The ends were cut back, 5 bases at V and 3 bases at J, with 19 bases in the middle. This CDR3 is 16 amino acids long. The germline CDR1 and CDR2 sequences are LGHNT and FRNRAP. The CDR3 nucleotides read TGTGCTAGTGGTGGATCCCGGACTGCCCAGGACACTGAAGCTTTCTTT. Encoded protein: CASGGSRTAQDTEAFF.

This clonotype has ten or more counts. The chain combines TRBV3-1 with TRBJ1-4, with a weak D call TRBD1 (6 bases). Germline CDR1 and CDR2: LGHDT and YNNKEL (reference sequence). The CDR3 is 15 amino acids. Trimming took 1 base from V and 2 from J, leaving 8 bases between them. The CDR3 is CASSQGQVTNEKLFF. The CDR3 DNA follows: TGTGCCAGCAGCCAAGGACAGGTTACTAATGAAAAACTGTTTTTT.

This clonotype occurred a few times. The rearrangement links TRBV12-3 or TRBV12-4 to TRBJ2-2, with 8 bases matching TRBD1. The CDR3 runs to 14 residues. The junction had 1 base not matched to a gene; V was cut back by 1 base and J by 6 bases. The CDR3 nucleotides are TGTGCCAGCAGTTTAGGGACAGGGTCCGGGGAGCTGTTTTTT. Translation gives CASSLGTGSGELFF.

The chain uses TRBV7-6 and TRBJ2-7; perhaps TRBD1 as D (5 bases). This CDR3 comprises 13 residues. Germline lookup yields CDR1 SGHVS and CDR2 FNYEAQ. V lost 5 bases to trimming and J lost 3 bases, with 11 bases between them. CDR3 DNA sequence: TGTGCCAGCAGCCAAGCCCAGGGCTACGAGCAGTACTTC. Translating it yields CASSQAQGYEQYF.

The sample holds many counts of this clonotype. The chain uses TRBV5-1 and TRBJ2-1; no reliable D call. The CDR3 length is 13 residues. Trimming stripped 0 bases from V and 5 bases from J, with 6 bases between. Germline V gene data show CDR1 as SGHRS and CDR2 as YFSETQ. CDR3 bases: TGCGCCAGCAGCTTGGGACATAACAATGAGCAGTTCTTC. It encodes CASSLGHNNEQFF.

This clonotype was recorded many times. V gene TRBV6-2 or TRBV6-3 combines with J gene TRBJ1-1, with 9 bases identical to TRBD1. CDR1 and CDR2 from the germline V gene are MNHEY and SVGEGT. V dropped 6 bases and J dropped 5; count of bases not matched to a gene: 4. The length of the CDR3 is 13 residues. CDR3 sequence (DNA): TGTGCCAGCAGGGGGACAGGGAGGACTGAAGCTTTCTTT. Translated, it gives CASRGTGRTEAFF.

This clonotype was seen many times. This rearrangement joins TRBV6-5 to TRBJ1-2, with 9 bases that match TRBD1. J was trimmed by 4 bases and V by 7 bases; bases with no gene match: 13. Germline V lookup: CDR1 MNHEY, CDR2 SVGAGI. The CDR3 is 16 residues long. The DNA of the CDR3 is TGTGCCAGCATTATAGCCGGGACAGGGAACTCCTATGGCTACACCTTC. Translated: CASIIAGTGNSYGYTF.

The sample holds many counts of this clonotype. The CDR3 region has the DNA TGTGCCAGCAGTTTCGGGACACCTCTCTACAATGAGCAGTTCTTC. It specifies CASSFGTPLYNEQFF. The gene calls are TRBV27 and TRBJ2-1; possible D gene TRBD1, 6 bases. Trimming cost V 3 bases and J 3 bases, with 12 bases left between them. Germline loops: CDR1 MNHEY, CDR2 SMNVEV (reference sequence). The CDR3 has 15 amino acids.